Listed here is a single T cell receptor beta chain. Trimming took 1 base from V and 2 from J, leaving 9 bases between them. The CDR3 is made up of 14 amino acids. Germline-derived CDR1 and CDR2 are SGHTA and FQGNSA. This specimen comes from a study of preoperative IRX-2 immunotherapy in early breast cancer. TCRdb's copy holds only in-frame clones and misses some; the assay was immunoSEQ multiplex PCR. The sample holds around 62,000 clones, roughly 94% seen once. As to treatment: preoperative locoregional IRX-2 cytokine immunotherapy. The receptor was derived from a human donor with breast cancer. The rearrangement uses TRBV7-2 and TRBJ2-7, with D possibly matching TRBD1 (5 bases). This sample was obtained from a patient treated with IRX-2 immunotherapy. As DNA, the CDR3 is TGTGCCAGCAGCTTAGTCGTCAGGGCCTACGAGCAGTACTTC. Residues: CASSLVVRAYEQYF.